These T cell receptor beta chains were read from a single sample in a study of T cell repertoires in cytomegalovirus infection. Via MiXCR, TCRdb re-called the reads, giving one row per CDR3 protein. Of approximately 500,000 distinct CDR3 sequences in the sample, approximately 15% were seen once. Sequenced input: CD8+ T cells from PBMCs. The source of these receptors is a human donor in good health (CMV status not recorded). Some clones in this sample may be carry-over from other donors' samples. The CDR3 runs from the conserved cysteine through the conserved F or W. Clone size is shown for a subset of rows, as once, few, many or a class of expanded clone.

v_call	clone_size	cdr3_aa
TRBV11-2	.	CASSLEAGEGYTF
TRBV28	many	CASSPQGREGGDTQYF
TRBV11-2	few	CASSLGWFDAEAFF
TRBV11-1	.	CASSSVGDGNSPLHF
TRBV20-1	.	CSASLLNYGYTF
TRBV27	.	CASSPSVGDRNTEAFF
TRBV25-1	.	CASSFSGGKETQYF
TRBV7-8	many	CASSWDRARTEAFF
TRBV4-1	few	CASSQDSSGSEDTQYF
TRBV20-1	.	CSAPSPVTWELFF
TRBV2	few	CASSERDGYNEQFF
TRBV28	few	CASRTTGLSNQPQHF
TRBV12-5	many	CASGLHGWNTEAFF
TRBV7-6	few	CASSLVLSPYEQYF
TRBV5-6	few	CASSLVDLSYEQYF
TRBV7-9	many	CASSSNQGRQTHTGELFF
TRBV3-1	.	CASSQDRFGDNEQFF
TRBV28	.	CASSSHLGHEQFF
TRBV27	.	CASSPGLAGATAQYF
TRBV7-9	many	CASSPAGTNYSPLHF
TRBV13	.	CASSSDRNTIYF
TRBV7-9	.	CASSRIYGDTIYF
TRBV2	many	CASSEPGYTEAFF
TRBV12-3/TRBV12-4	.	CASSLVDGGLYNEQFF
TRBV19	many	CATSLPGNTEAFF
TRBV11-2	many	CASSLWGAREQYF
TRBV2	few	CASSEYGWREQEAFF
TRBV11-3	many	CASSLGQATYNEQFF
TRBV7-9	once	CASSLATAQETQYF
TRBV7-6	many	CASTQGAGELFF
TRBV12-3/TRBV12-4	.	CASRERGQGEHQPQHF
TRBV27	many	CASSPNPSRPETQYF
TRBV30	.	CASVETGELFF
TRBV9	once	CASSVAGGDYEQYF
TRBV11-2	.	CASSLAGLAEGTDTQYF
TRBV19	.	CASSMGRGYEQYF
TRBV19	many	CASSVRADRGSYEQYF
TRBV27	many	CASSFGFRHEQFF
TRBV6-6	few	CASLGQGRYYGYTF
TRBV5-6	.	CASSLGLSVGEQYF
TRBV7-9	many	CASSGPDDYGYTF
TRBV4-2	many	CASSQGLGDGTGELFF
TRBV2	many	CAIEIGASGTLQFF
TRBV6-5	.	CASRSSMTGPTNEKLFF
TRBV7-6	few	CASSLKVGGRSDTEAFF
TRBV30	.	CAGGAFDRRSGANVLTF
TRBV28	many	CASSLQTTSSTNQPQHF
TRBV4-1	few	CASSQAATRNEQFF
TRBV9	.	CASSPTRQGNTGELFF
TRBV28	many	CASSPQGGLAGVYEQFF
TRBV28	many	CASTMDSSYNEQFF
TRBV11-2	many	CASRPTGRNTEAFF
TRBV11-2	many	CASSLNPRHEQFF
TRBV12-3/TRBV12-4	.	CASSLSRGAGEAFF
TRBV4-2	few	CASSQGGSPEWTEAFF
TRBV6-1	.	CASRLFKGDPQHF
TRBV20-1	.	CSALTGYTDTQYF
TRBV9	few	CASSVTGTENTEAFF
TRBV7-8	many	CASSLAGDAYEQYF
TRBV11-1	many	CASSSLAGGPTDTQYF